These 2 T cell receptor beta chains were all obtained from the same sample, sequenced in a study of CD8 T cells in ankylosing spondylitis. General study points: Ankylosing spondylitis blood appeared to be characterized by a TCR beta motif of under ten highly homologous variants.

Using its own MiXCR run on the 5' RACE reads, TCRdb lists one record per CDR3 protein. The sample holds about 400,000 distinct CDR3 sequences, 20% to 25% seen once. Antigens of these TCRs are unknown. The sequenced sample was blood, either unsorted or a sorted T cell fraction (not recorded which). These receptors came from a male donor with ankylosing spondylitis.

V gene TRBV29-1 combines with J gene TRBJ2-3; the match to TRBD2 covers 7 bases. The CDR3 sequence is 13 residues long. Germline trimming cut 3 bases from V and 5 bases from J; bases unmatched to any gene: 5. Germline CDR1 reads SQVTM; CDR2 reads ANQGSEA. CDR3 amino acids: CSVDGGRGDTQYF. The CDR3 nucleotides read TGCAGCGTTGACGGCGGGAGAGGAGATACGCAGTATTTT.

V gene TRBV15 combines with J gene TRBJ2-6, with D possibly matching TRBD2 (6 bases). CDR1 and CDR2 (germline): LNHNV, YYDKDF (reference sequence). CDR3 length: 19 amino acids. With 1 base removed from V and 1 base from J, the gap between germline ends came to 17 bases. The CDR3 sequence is CATSRVPGKGTSGANVLTF. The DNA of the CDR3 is TGTGCCACCAGCAGAGTTCCCGGGAAGGGGACTTCTGGGGCCAACGTCCTGACTTTC.